This section outlines one T cell receptor (beta chain) sequence together with its context. The sample comes from a study of shared clonotypes between healthy human individuals. Several immunoSEQ 96-well plates shared each subset's DNA, each plate a replicate. An approximately 220 ng quantity of DNA, roughly 29,000 T cell genomes, went into the sorted-subset replicate PCRs. The data were produced by immunoSEQ multiplex PCR, yet TCRdb's version contains in-frame clones alone and is incomplete. The sample contains 600,000 to 800,000 clones, over 55% of which appear only once. Germline CDR1 and CDR2: SNHLY and FYNNEI. This CDR3 is 15 amino acids long. V lost 6 bases to trimming and J lost 7 bases; unmatched junction nucleotides: 9.

This TCR was recovered from a woman aged 25-40 years in good health. What was sequenced was memory CD4+ T cells sorted from blood. Described subset: CD45RA-negative fraction. The chain links TRBV2 to TRBJ1-5; 10 bases fit TRBD1. The CDR3 DNA follows: TGTGCCAGCAGCGACGACAGGGGGCAGGAACAGCCCCAGCATTTT. Its translation is CASSDDRGQEQPQHF.